One and the same sample provided the 30 T cell receptor beta chains below, sequenced in a study of cytomegalovirus exposure and HLA in healthy donors. Primers: 60 Vbeta forward and 13 Jbeta reverse. Here immunoSEQ multiplex PCR was the method, and the copy in TCRdb shows in-frame clones only, minus some. This sample has 100,000 to 150,000 clones, with roughly 82% found just once. Source material: PBMCs. The source is a woman aged 40 to 55 in good health and CMV-seropositive.

Only one count was recorded for this clone. This chain links TRBV28 with TRBJ1-5; 7 bases align to TRBD1. The germline V gene encodes CDR1 MDHEN and CDR2 SYDVKM. Trimming at V came to 3 bases and at J to 4 bases, leaving 6 bases not matched to a gene. The CDR3 loop spans 15 amino acids. CDR3 amino acids: CASSFPDRENQPQHF. The CDR3 DNA is TGTGCCAGCAGTTTCCCTGACAGGGAAAATCAGCCCCAGCATTTT.

The chain joins TRBV5-1 to TRBJ2-5; possibly TRBD2 for D (6 bases). The CDR3 is made up of 13 amino acids. CDR1 and CDR2 from the germline V gene are SGHRS and YFSETQ. V shed 10 bases and J shed 4 bases, with 17 bases lying between them. CDR3 nucleotides: TGCGCCTCCAGCGGGCTAGCAGGAGAGACCCAGTACTTC. This codes for CASSGLAGETQYF.

The rearrangement joins TRBV18 to TRBJ2-4; D gene uncertain. The V end lost 2 bases, the J end lost 1 base, and 18 bases lay between the germline ends. This CDR3 has 18 amino acids. Per the germline V gene, CDR1 is KGHSH and CDR2 is LQKENI. Here the CDR3 reads CASSPETSVLGAKNIQYF. CDR3 coding DNA: TGTGCCAGCTCACCAGAAACCTCCGTTCTGGGCGCCAAAAACATTCAGTACTTC.

The gene calls are TRBV2 and TRBJ2-7, with TRBD2 as a possible D gene (6 bases). CDR1 SNHLY and CDR2 FYNNEI come from the germline V gene. The CDR3 totals 15 residues. V lost 6 bases and J 3 bases, leaving 18 bases between the germline ends. The CDR3 DNA follows: TGTGCCAGCAGCGGTGACGGGAGAGGATTCTACGAGCAGTACTTC. Protein: CASSGDGRGFYEQYF.

This clone was found a few times. The rearrangement links TRBV18 to TRBJ1-1; 8 nucleotides line up with TRBD1. CDR1 is KGHSH, CDR2 LQKENI, per germline. V was clipped by 6 bases and J by 3 bases; unmatched bases: 3. This CDR3 spans 13 amino acids. For the CDR3, the DNA is TGTGCCAGCTCGGTGGACAGGGACACTGAAGCTTTCTTT. It is translated as CASSVDRDTEAFF.

The chain couples TRBV5-1 to TRBJ1-3; D remains unclear. Trimming removed 0 bases from V and 0 bases from J, with 7 bases in between. Germline V gives CDR1 SGHRS, CDR2 YFSETQ. The CDR3 has 15 amino acids. The CDR3: CASSLGSFSGNTIYF. The CDR3 bases are TGCGCCAGCAGCTTGGGTTCATTCTCTGGAAACACCATATATTTT. Variable domain in full (rest from reference TRBV5-1 and TRBJ1-3): KAGVTQTPRYLIKTRGQQVTLSCSPISGHRSVSWYQQTPGQGLQFLFEYFSETQRNKGNFPGRFSGRQFSNSRSEMNVSTLELGDSALYLCASSLGSFSGNTIYFGEGSWLTVV.

The chain employs TRBV30 and TRBJ2-1; 7 nucleotides match TRBD2. V lost 0 bases to trimming and J lost 0 bases; unmatched junction nucleotides: 5. Germline assignment: CDR1 GTSNPN and CDR2 SVGIG (reference sequence). The CDR3 is 16 residues long. CDR3 nucleotide sequence: TGTGCCTGGAGTGTACTAGGCGGGAGCTCCTACAATGAGCAGTTCTTC. Amino acids: CAWSVLGGSSYNEQFF.

The genes are TRBV4-1 and TRBJ2-3; 9 bases line up with TRBD1. The V gene's germline CDR1 is MGHRA and CDR2 YSYEKL. The CDR3 spans 17 residues. V was pared by 2 bases and J by 2 bases, with 8 bases of the junction left unmatched. CDR3 DNA: TGCGCCAGCAGCCAAAATACGGGACAGGGATACACAGATACGCAGTATTTT. Translating it yields CASSQNTGQGYTDTQYF.

This clone was counted only a few times. The CDR3 sequence is CASSQAGLAGDEQFF. The CDR3 region has the DNA TGCGCCAGCAGCCAAGCGGGACTAGCGGGAGATGAGCAGTTCTTC. The chain combines TRBV4-1 with TRBJ2-1, with 14 bases that match TRBD2. V shed 1 base and J 8 bases; nucleotides not matched to a gene: 1. This CDR3 spans 15 amino acids. In germline, CDR1 is MGHRA, CDR2 YSYEKL.

The V call is TRBV7-6, the J call TRBJ2-3, with D tentatively TRBD1 (6 bases). Germline V gene lookup returns CDR1 SGHVS and CDR2 FNYEAQ. Deletions cut 1 base from V and 4 bases from J, with 15 bases between. The length of the CDR3 is 16 residues. This chain's CDR3 is CASSLGAGASADTQYF. CDR3 bases: TGTGCCAGCAGCTTAGGGGCAGGGGCCAGCGCAGATACGCAGTATTTT.

The V call is TRBV2, the J call TRBJ1-4; possibly TRBD1 for D (5 bases). This CDR3 contains 16 residues. Germline V gene sequence: CDR1 SNHLY, CDR2 FYNNEI. Trimming removed 0 bases from V and 8 bases from J, with 16 bases in between. CDR3 DNA: TGTGCCAGCAGTGAAGCGGGGGGAGGTGTGGTGGAAAAACTGTTTTTT. It translates to CASSEAGGGVVEKLFF. Combining the CDR3 with reference TRBV2 and TRBJ1-4 gives the whole variable domain EPEVTQTPSHQVTQMGQEVILRCVPISNHLYFYWYRQILGQKVEFLVSFYNNEISEKSEIFDDQFSVERPDGSNFTLKIRSTKLEDSAMYFCASSEAGGGVVEKLFFGSGTQLSVL.

The gene calls are TRBV5-8 and TRBJ2-1, with TRBD2 as a possible D gene (5 bases). Germline values: CDR1 SGHTS, CDR2 YDEGEE. V shed 1 base and J shed 7 bases, with 12 bases lying between them. The CDR3 extends over 14 amino acids. The chain's CDR3 is CASSLRGLDNEQFF. In DNA form, the CDR3 reads TGTGCCAGCAGCTTGAGAGGGTTGGATAATGAGCAGTTCTTC.

The chain carries TRBV10-3 and TRBJ1-1, with TRBD1 identical over 8 bases. The CDR3 loop spans 13 amino acids. V trimming: 6 bases; J trimming: 4 bases; junction bases outside the gene matches: 4. The germline gives CDR1 ENHRY, CDR2 SYGVKD. In nucleotides, the CDR3 is TGTGCCATCAGGGACAGGGAGGCCACTGAAGCTTTCTTT. It translates to CAIRDREATEAFF.

The chain employs TRBV6-6 and TRBJ2-7; 9 bases are a match to TRBD1. CDR1 MNHNY and CDR2 SVGAGI come from the germline V gene (reference sequence). J lost 5 bases, V lost 6 bases, and 11 bases had no gene match. The CDR3 is made up of 15 amino acids. As DNA, the CDR3 is TGTGCCAGCAGCCTTTACAGGGGGCGCGGGAACGAGCAGTACTTC. Its protein product is CASSLYRGRGNEQYF.

This clone was picked up a small number of times. DNA for the CDR3: TGCGCCAGCAGCGAGGGACTAGTAATCCGGGAGACCCAGTACTTC. Amino acids: CASSEGLVIRETQYF. The rearrangement uses TRBV4-3 and TRBJ2-5; 8 bases are shared with TRBD2. V shed 5 bases, J shed 5 bases, and the junction held 10 bases outside the gene matches. This CDR3 has 15 amino acids. Germline CDR1 is LGHNA and CDR2 is YSLEER.

This chain joins TRBV19 and TRBJ1-5; D is ambiguous. This CDR3 has 15 amino acids. Germline-derived CDR1 and CDR2 are LNHDA and SQIVND (reference sequence). Trimming left V 3 bases short and J 0 bases short, with 9 bases between. The CDR3 region is CASSIGVDSNQPQHF. As DNA, the CDR3 is TGTGCCAGTAGTATCGGAGTAGATAGCAATCAGCCCCAGCATTTT. The full variable domain, with the rest looked up from reference TRBV19 and TRBJ1-5, is DGGITQSPKYLFRKEGQNVTLSCEQNLNHDAMYWYRQDPGQGLRLIYYSQIVNDFQKGDIAEGYSVSREKKESFPLTVTSAQKNPTAFYLCASSIGVDSNQPQHFGDGTRLSIL.

V usage is TRBV19 and J usage is TRBJ2-6; tentative D call: TRBD1 (5 bases). This CDR3 region has 18 residues. The V end lost 4 bases, the J end lost 0 bases, and 16 bases lay between the germline ends. The V gene's germline CDR1 is LNHDA and CDR2 SQIVND (reference sequence). The CDR3 DNA follows: TGTGCCAGTAGTAGTAGCCGGACATCGAGCTCTGGGGCCAACGTCCTGACTTTC. Amino acid sequence: CASSSSRTSSSGANVLTF.

The chain joins TRBV29-1 to TRBJ1-2; 7 nucleotides match TRBD1. V shed 6 bases, J shed 8 bases, and the junction held 18 bases outside the gene matches. CDR1 and CDR2 from the germline V gene are SQVTM and ANQGSEA. This CDR3 has 15 amino acids. The CDR3 coding sequence is TGCAGCGTCAAGGGCCCAGAGAACAGGGGCAGGGGCTACACCTTC. This translates into CSVKGPENRGRGYTF. Filled out from reference TRBV29-1 and TRBJ1-2, the complete variable domain reads SAVISQKPSRDICQRGTSLTIQCQVDSQVTMMFWYRQQPGQSLTLIATANQGSEATYESGFVIDKFPISRPNLTFSTLTVSNMSPEDSSIYLCSVKGPENRGRGYTFGSGTRLTVV.

This rearrangement joins TRBV28 to TRBJ1-5; D is undetermined. Germline V gene data show CDR1 as MDHEN and CDR2 as SYDVKM. The V end lost 2 bases, the J end lost 4 bases, and 9 bases lay between the germline ends. This CDR3 contains 14 residues. DNA of the CDR3: TGTGCCAGCAGTTTAGGGCAAGTAAATCAGCCCCAGCATTTT. It translates to CASSLGQVNQPQHF.

The chain combines TRBV23-1 with TRBJ2-1; D gene ambiguous. TRBV23-1 is annotated as an ORF whose role is uncertain. The V end lost 0 bases, the J end lost 4 bases, and 10 bases lay between the germline ends. This CDR3 region has 15 residues. The CDR3 reads CASSQSRSPYNEQFF. DNA for the CDR3: TGCGCCAGCAGTCAATCGCGAAGCCCGTACAATGAGCAGTTCTTC.

This chain uses TRBV10-1 with TRBJ1-3; no reliable D call. V was pared by 5 bases and J by 4 bases, with 12 bases between. Germline CDR1 WNHNN, CDR2 SYGVQD (reference sequence). The length of the CDR3 is 14 residues. The CDR3 reads CASSRERKGNTIYF. For the CDR3, the DNA is TGCGCCAGCAGTCGGGAACGAAAAGGAAACACCATATATTTT.

The chain employs TRBV18 and TRBJ2-7; TRBD2 might be the D (7 bases). Germline V CDR1 and CDR2: KGHSH, LQKENI. The CDR3 covers 15 residues. Trimming pared 6 bases from V and 3 bases from J, leaving 18 bases between. The CDR3 region is CASSRGGEDNYEQYF. The DNA for the CDR3 is TGTGCCAGCTCCCGAGGGGGGGAGGACAACTACGAGCAGTACTTC.

This clone was recorded a few times. The CDR3 region is CAWSGSQILPEAFF. The DNA for the CDR3 is TGTGCCTGGAGTGGCAGTCAGATCCTTCCTGAAGCTTTCTTT. This chain joins TRBV30 and TRBJ1-1, with D unclear. CDR1 is GTSNPN, CDR2 SVGIG, per germline (reference sequence). The CDR3 covers 14 residues. The V end lost 1 base, the J end lost 6 bases, and 15 bases lay between the germline ends.

The genes are TRBV16 and TRBJ1-4; D might be TRBD1 (6 bases). Trimming took 3 bases from V and 0 from J, leaving 11 bases between them. CDR3 length: 16 residues. CDR1 KGHSY and CDR2 FQNENV come from the germline V gene. CDR3 loop: CASSHLTGSTNEKLFF. The CDR3 region has the DNA TGTGCCAGCAGCCATCTGACAGGCTCAACTAATGAAAAACTGTTTTTT. Complete variable domain (other parts from reference TRBV16 and TRBJ1-4): GEEVAQTPKHLVRGEGQKAKLYCAPIKGHSYVFWYQQVLKNEFKFLISFQNENVFDETGMPKERFSAKCLPNSPCSLEIQATKLEDSAVYFCASSHLTGSTNEKLFFGSGTQLSVL.

The table lists this clone with a count of one. The germline gene is not matched at one end of the junction; a read error may be the cause. The chain couples TRBV7-9 to TRBJ1-2, with TRBD1 identical over 12 bases. Germline V CDR1 and CDR2: SEHNR, FQNEAQ (reference sequence). This CDR3 has 17 amino acids. CDR3 amino acids: CSSSLGGGTGGADGYTF. As DNA, the CDR3 is TGTTCCAGCAGCTTAGGGGGGGGGACAGGGGGCGCGGATGGCTACACCTTC.

This chain links TRBV5-6 with TRBJ2-2; D gene ambiguous. Per germline, CDR1 SGHDT and CDR2 YYEEEE. CDR3 length: 16 amino acids. The ends were cut back, 4 bases at V and 1 base at J, with 14 bases in the middle. CDR3 DNA sequence: TGTGCCAGCAGCCGCCTGGTCAGATTGAACACCGGGGAGCTGTTTTTT. As protein: CASSRLVRLNTGELFF.

This clone was counted a few times. V gene TRBV19 combines with J gene TRBJ1-1, with a tentative D call TRBD1 (6 bases). Germline V gene sequence: CDR1 LNHDA, CDR2 SQIVND (reference sequence). This CDR3 has 15 amino acids. V was trimmed by 5 bases and J by 3 bases, leaving 16 bases between them. CDR3 loop: CASSPLGGLDTEAFF. CDR3 nucleotides: TGTGCCAGTAGTCCCCTGGGGGGGCTGGACACTGAAGCTTTCTTT.

The rearrangement joins TRBV7-9 to TRBJ2-3; 7 nucleotides line up with TRBD2. The CDR3 runs 14 residues. Per the germline V gene, CDR1 is SEHNR and CDR2 is FQNEAQ (reference sequence). Losses at the gene ends were 0 bases for V and 9 bases for J; bases not matched to a gene: 6. CDR3 sequence reads: CASSLANWGGTQYF. The DNA of the CDR3 is TGTGCCAGCAGCTTAGCGAATTGGGGGGGGACGCAGTATTTT.

This chain uses TRBV21-1 with TRBJ2-4; the D call in the table, TRBD1, was not verified against the DNA. TRBV21-1 is a recognized pseudogene. There are 19 residues in the CDR3. CDR3 DNA sequence: TGTGCCAGCAGCAGGGTGGTGGACAGGGGGCCGAGGGCCAAAAACATTCAGTACTTC. Protein sequence: CASSRVVDRGPRAKNIQYF.

The gene calls are TRBV30 and TRBJ2-1; 12 nucleotides agree with TRBD2. CDR3 length: 15 amino acids. Germline-derived CDR1 and CDR2 are GTSNPN and SVGIG (reference sequence). Losses at the gene ends were 3 bases for V and 7 bases for J; bases not matched to a gene: 7. The CDR3 DNA follows: TGTGCCTGGAGGCGCGGGCTAGCGGGAGGGAATGAGCAGTTCTTC. This gives the protein CAWRRGLAGGNEQFF.